This T cell receptor beta chain was recovered during a study of blood T cell repertoires in COVID-19. Study-wide context: The samples span acute and convalescent COVID-19 from the United States, Italy and Spain. Sources were T cells, B-cell-depleted T cells, or PBMCs; the material itself was cDNA or gDNA.

Original processing notes: It was from reference gene primer amplification that nucleated cell counts were estimated. Sequenced by immunoSEQ multiplex PCR; TCRdb stores in-frame clones only, minus some. V, J and clone size are those of that table, while D and trimming were read from the DNA. The top ten hold 37% of the sample, which has under 130,000 clones, approximately 81% seen once. V was trimmed by 5 bases and J by 6 bases, leaving 17 bases between them. Germline CDR1 SNHLY, CDR2 FYNNEI. There are 15 residues in the CDR3. Sample: peripheral blood. The source of this sequence is an elderly man with acute or convalescent COVID-19. The chain employs TRBV2 and TRBJ1-5, with D possibly being TRBD1 (6 bases). CDR3: CASSLDTGYGQPQHF. In DNA form, the CDR3 reads TGTGCCAGCAGTTTGGATACAGGGTACGGTCAGCCCCAGCATTTT.